The source of this T cell receptor beta chain is a study of shared clonotypes between healthy human individuals. This table comes from immunoSEQ multiplex PCR, and its TCRdb copy is limited to in-frame clones, with some not included. The sample carries some 2.1 million clones, 95% recorded once. Germline V gives CDR1 SGHRS, CDR2 YFSETQ. V shed 7 bases, J shed 4 bases, and the junction held 8 bases outside the gene matches. This CDR3 has 14 amino acids. The rearrangement links TRBV5-1 to TRBJ2-5; 9 positions agree with TRBD1. This TCR came from a man between 18 and 29 years old in good health. The material sequenced was naive CD4+ T cells sorted from blood. The subset here: CD45RA+ positively selected. This CDR3 is CASSKGQGRETQYF. Written as DNA, the CDR3 is TGCGCCAGCTCTAAAGGACAGGGGCGAGAGACCCAGTACTTC.